One sample yielded the 14 T cell receptor beta chains listed below, sequenced in a study of somatic mutations in cytotoxic T cells in rheumatoid arthritis. TCRdb keeps only in-frame clones here, not all; method: immunoSEQ multiplex PCR. This repertoire shows 9,000 to 15,000 clones, over 65% found once; its top ten account for around 10%. The sequenced sample was CD8+ T cells sorted from blood. These receptors originate from a woman aged 40 to 50 in good health.

V is TRBV6-1 and J is TRBJ1-2, with 7 bases fitting TRBD1. CDR3 length equals 13 residues. Germline loops: CDR1 MNHNS, CDR2 SASEGT. Trimming cost V 10 bases and J 8 bases; bases outside gene matches: 13. The DNA for the CDR3 is TGTGCCACGGAAGGGTTACAGGGGCGAGGCTACACCTTC. It translates to CATEGLQGRGYTF.

The gene calls are TRBV29-1 and TRBJ2-5; maybe TRBD2 (5 bases). CDR1 and CDR2 (germline): SQVTM, ANQGSEA. The germline V and J ends were trimmed by 6 bases and 0 bases, with 17 bases remaining between them. CDR3 length: 15 residues. The CDR3: CSVPRETRYQETQYF. The CDR3 DNA is TGCAGCGTGCCGAGGGAAACCAGGTACCAAGAGACCCAGTACTTC.

CDR3 bases: TGTGCCAGCAGTGAAACAGGCGGGTATAGCAATCAGCCCCAGCATTTT. Translated, it gives CASSETGGYSNQPQHF. The chain joins TRBV6-1 to TRBJ1-5; possible D gene TRBD1, 5 bases. Germline loops: CDR1 MNHNS, CDR2 SASEGT. The CDR3 has 16 residues. V lost 2 bases and J lost 0, with 11 bases in between.

The chain carries TRBV19 and TRBJ1-1; D gene uncertain. Germline V gene sequence: CDR1 LNHDA, CDR2 SQIVND (reference sequence). V was shortened by 3 bases and J by 0 bases, with 11 bases between the two germline ends. The CDR3 spans 15 residues. The chain's CDR3 is CASSIDPGLNTEAFF. Written as DNA, the CDR3 is TGTGCCAGTAGTATTGATCCAGGACTGAACACTGAAGCTTTCTTT.

The genes are TRBV6-6 and TRBJ2-3, with D perhaps matching TRBD2 (6 bases). The ends were cut back, 5 bases at V and 3 bases at J, with 9 bases in the middle. Germline lookup yields CDR1 MNHNY and CDR2 SVGAGI (reference sequence). This CDR3 region has 13 residues. The CDR3 is CASSRDWTDTQYF. The DNA for the CDR3 is TGTGCCAGCAGTCGGGACTGGACAGATACGCAGTATTTT.

The V and J genes are TRBV10-1 and TRBJ2-1; 8 bases match TRBD2. CDR1 is WNHNN, CDR2 SYGVQD, per germline (reference sequence). This CDR3 is 15 amino acids long. Trimming cost V 1 base and J 7 bases; bases outside gene matches: 6. The CDR3 reads CASSEYGGAKNEQFF. As DNA, the CDR3 is TGCGCCAGCAGTGAGTACGGGGGGGCAAAAAATGAGCAGTTCTTC.

V is TRBV7-2 and J is TRBJ2-3, with 11 bases lining up with TRBD2. Per the germline V gene, CDR1 is SGHTA and CDR2 is FQGNSA. V lost 5 bases, J lost 4 bases, and 11 bases stayed unmatched. The CDR3 is 17 residues long. The CDR3: CASSSRTSGFPADTQYF. CDR3 DNA: TGTGCCAGCAGCAGTCGGACTAGCGGGTTCCCGGCAGATACGCAGTATTTT.

This chain links TRBV29-1 with TRBJ1-1, with D perhaps matching TRBD1 (5 bases). The V and J ends lost 7 bases and 4 bases respectively, with 13 bases between them. The CDR3 length is 12 residues. Germline loops: CDR1 SQVTM, CDR2 ANQGSEA. The CDR3 here is CSAPLQGTEAFF. For the CDR3, the DNA is TGCAGCGCCCCGTTGCAGGGCACTGAAGCTTTCTTT.

The chain couples TRBV6-6 to TRBJ2-2, with D unclear. The germline V gene has CDR1 MNHNY and CDR2 SVGAGI (reference sequence). The CDR3 consists of 11 residues. Trimming removed 6 bases at V and 6 bases at J, with 5 bases between. The CDR3 sequence: CASSGSGELFF. DNA for the CDR3: TGTGCCAGCAGCGGTTCCGGGGAGCTGTTTTTT.

The V and J genes are TRBV6-1 and TRBJ1-5, with TRBD1 as a possible D gene (6 bases). This CDR3 spans 16 amino acids. The V gene lost 0 bases and the J gene lost 6 bases, with 15 bases spanning the gap. Per germline, CDR1 MNHNS and CDR2 SASEGT. The DNA for the CDR3 is TGTGCCAGCAGTGAAGCGTTAGAACAGGGAGGTCAGCCCCAGCATTTT. As protein: CASSEALEQGGQPQHF.

This sequence joins TRBV28 and TRBJ2-7; D perhaps matches TRBD1 (6 bases). The CDR3 has 15 amino acids. The V end was cut by 4 bases, the J end by 6 bases, with 19 bases between. Germline V gene data show CDR1 as MDHEN and CDR2 as SYDVKM. The DNA for the CDR3 is TGTGCCAGCAGTTCCTCGACACAGGGTATGGGCGAGCAGTACGTC. It specifies CASSSSTQGMGEQYV.

This chain connects TRBV7-2 to TRBJ1-2, with D possibly matching TRBD1 (5 bases). CDR3 length equals 10 residues. Germline CDR1 reads SGHTA; CDR2 reads FQGNSA. Trimming took off 8 bases at V and 8 bases at J, with 9 bases between the two ends. The CDR3 sequence is CASGDEGYTF. The CDR3 region has the DNA TGTGCCAGCGGGGACGAAGGCTACACCTTC. Using reference TRBV7-2 and TRBJ1-2 for the parts outside the CDR3, the full variable domain is GAGVSQSPSNKVTEKGKDVELRCDPISGHTALYWYRQSLGQGLEFLIYFQGNSAPDKSGLPSDRFSAERTGGSVSTLTIQRTQQEDSAVYLCASGDEGYTFGSGTRLTVV.

CDR3 amino acids: CASSQAPTGVTNTEAFF. DNA of the CDR3: TGTGCCAGCAGCCAGGCACCAACAGGGGTTACGAACACTGAAGCTTTCTTT. The chain is built from TRBV4-2 and TRBJ1-1; 7 positions agree with TRBD1. V was clipped by 3 bases and J by 1 base; unmatched bases: 11. The CDR3 has 17 amino acids. CDR1 LGHNA and CDR2 YNFKEQ come from the germline V gene.

The chain has TRBV9 and TRBJ2-1, with TRBD2 matching over 14 bases. Germline V gene lookup returns CDR1 SGDLS and CDR2 YYNGEE. The CDR3 extends over 16 amino acids. V gave up 3 bases and J gave up 7 bases; unmatched junction bases: 6. The CDR3 spells CASSGSTSGRGNEQFF. The DNA of the CDR3 is TGTGCCAGCAGCGGTTCGACTAGCGGGAGGGGTAATGAGCAGTTCTTC.